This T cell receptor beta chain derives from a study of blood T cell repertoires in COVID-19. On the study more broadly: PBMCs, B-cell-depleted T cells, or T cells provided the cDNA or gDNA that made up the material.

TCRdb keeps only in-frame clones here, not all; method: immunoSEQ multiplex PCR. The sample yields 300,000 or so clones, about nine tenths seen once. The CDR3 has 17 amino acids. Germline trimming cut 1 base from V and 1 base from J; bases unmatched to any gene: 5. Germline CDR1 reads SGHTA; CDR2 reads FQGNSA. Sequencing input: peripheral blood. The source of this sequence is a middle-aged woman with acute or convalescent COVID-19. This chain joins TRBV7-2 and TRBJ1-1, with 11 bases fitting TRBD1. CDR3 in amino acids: CASSLVGQGAWNTEAFF. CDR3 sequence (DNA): TGTGCCAGCAGCTTAGTAGGACAGGGGGCTTGGAACACTGAAGCTTTCTTT.